Listed here is a single TCR beta chain. The antigen is not known. The sample is drawn from a study of Graves' ophthalmopathy and Graves' hyperthyroidism. As for the study in general: Specimen type is peripheral blood, obtained at initial diagnosis before any treatment. Study-level findings and limits: Detection in blood was also observed for most expanded thyroid clonotypes above 0.001 frequency.

V was shortened by 4 bases and J by 4 bases, with 8 bases between the two germline ends. The CDR3 contains 12 residues. Germline CDR1 and CDR2: KGHSH and LQKENI. RNA transcripts were the source from which TCR beta CDR3 regions were amplified. HTBI primers were used in a first-round RT-PCR, which preceded a second-round multiplex PCR. TCRdb itself ran the multiplex PCR reads through MiXCR, one entry per CDR3 protein. The table lists 350,000 to 400,000 distinct CDR3 sequences, just over 15% of them singletons, with roughly 7% in the top ten. Absence of ophthalmopathy within 18 months of follow-up defined stable hyperthyroidism. Isolation of PBMCs was performed using 9 to 10 ml of fresh peripheral blood.

Sequenced: peripheral blood. The source is a woman under 30 with stable Graves' hyperthyroidism. The chain is built from TRBV18 and TRBJ2-7; D may be TRBD2 (5 bases). The CDR3: CASSRTVYEQYF. The CDR3 bases are TGTGCCAGCTCACGGACTGTTTACGAGCAGTACTTC.